These 8 T cell receptor beta chains came from one sample sequenced in a study of cytomegalovirus exposure and HLA in healthy donors (TCRdb year 2017). The library was prepared using the immunoSEQ multiplex PCR assay. What TCRdb holds here is the immuneACCESS table cut down to in-frame rearrangements. Part of the clones is not present; checked against another copy, under half of the missing clones reflect an unresolved V gene, and the others are unexplained. This sample lists 95,000 to 150,000 clones; about 88% were detected once. The ten largest clones represent about 1.1% of the sample. Sequenced sample: PBMCs. Every receptor here comes from a woman under 30 in good health and CMV-seronegative.

The V and J genes are TRBV30 and TRBJ2-1, with 10 nucleotides matching TRBD2. This CDR3 is 14 amino acids long. CDR1 is GTSNPN and CDR2 is SVGIG in the germline V gene (reference sequence). V lost 3 bases to trimming and J lost 7 bases; unmatched junction nucleotides: 6. This CDR3 is CAWSIAGGNNEQFF. Written as DNA, the CDR3 is TGTGCCTGGAGCATAGCGGGAGGTAATAATGAGCAGTTCTTC.

The CDR3 bases are TGTGCCAGCCGCGACAGCTCCTATAATTCACCCCTCCACTTT. This sequence encodes CASRDSSYNSPLHF. V and J are TRBV28 and TRBJ1-6; D possibly corresponds to TRBD1 (5 bases). In germline, CDR1 is MDHEN, CDR2 SYDVKM. This CDR3 has 14 amino acids. V was cut by 8 bases and J by 0 bases, with 8 bases left in between.

This chain links TRBV2 with TRBJ2-7; TRBD2 might be the D (6 bases). The germline CDR1 and CDR2 sequences are SNHLY and FYNNEI. V lost 7 bases, J lost 3 bases, and 13 bases lay in between. The CDR3 has 13 residues. The CDR3 reads CASIGGPLYEQYV. CDR3 sequence (DNA): TGTGCCAGCATCGGGGGACCACTCTACGAGCAGTACGTC.

V usage is TRBV5-6 and J usage is TRBJ2-1, with D maybe TRBD2 (6 bases). V shed 3 bases and J shed 4 bases, with 20 bases lying between them. This CDR3 is built from 17 residues. The germline V gene encodes CDR1 SGHDT and CDR2 YYEEEE. The CDR3 nucleotides read TGTGCCAGCAGCTCCTACGTGGAGGGACCGGTTTACAATGAGCAGTTCTTC. Its protein product is CASSSYVEGPVYNEQFF.

The chain carries TRBV6-1 and TRBJ2-7; TRBD2 matches 7 bases. Per germline, CDR1 MNHNS and CDR2 SASEGT. The length of the CDR3 is 14 residues. The V and J ends lost 10 bases and 7 bases, in that order; junction bases with no gene match: 16. CDR3 sequence: CAMGGGALGEEQYV. In DNA form, the CDR3 reads TGTGCCATGGGGGGGGGAGCCTTGGGAGAAGAGCAGTACGTC.

The V call is TRBV28, the J call TRBJ2-3; D gene unclear. Germline CDR1 and CDR2: MDHEN and SYDVKM. Trimming removed 3 bases at V and 5 bases at J, with 12 bases between. The CDR3 covers 14 residues. The CDR3 sequence is CASSLMVLLDTQYF. The CDR3 DNA reads as TGTGCCAGCAGTTTGATGGTTTTACTAGATACGCAGTATTTT. Drawing the rest from reference TRBV28 and TRBJ2-3, the complete variable domain is DVKVTQSSRYLVKRTGEKVFLECVQDMDHENMFWYRQDPGLGLRLIYFSYDVKMKEKGDIPEGYSVSREKKERFSLILESASTNQTSMYLCASSLMVLLDTQYFGPGTRLTVL.

This clone has more than one count but fewer than ten. The chain carries TRBV7-2 and TRBJ2-1; D is possibly TRBD2 (6 bases). CDR1 is SGHTA and CDR2 is FQGNSA in the germline V gene. This CDR3 has 13 residues. Trimming cost V 2 bases and J 6 bases, with 8 bases left between them. The CDR3 bases are TGTGCCAGCAGCTTACTAGCGCCCAATGAGCAGTTCTTC. Translating it yields CASSLLAPNEQFF. Filled out from reference TRBV7-2 and TRBJ2-1, the complete variable domain reads GAGVSQSPSNKVTEKGKDVELRCDPISGHTALYWYRQSLGQGLEFLIYFQGNSAPDKSGLPSDRFSAERTGGSVSTLTIQRTQQEDSAVYLCASSLLAPNEQFFGPGTRLTVL.

V is TRBV6-1 and J is TRBJ2-2; 7 bases are shared with TRBD1. Trimming took 4 bases from V and 0 from J; bases not matched to a gene: 2. The CDR3 is 15 residues long. Germline V lookup: CDR1 MNHNS, CDR2 SASEGT. CDR3 sequence: CASSAGQPNTGELFF. The CDR3 DNA sequence: TGTGCCAGCAGTGCGGGACAGCCGAACACCGGGGAGCTGTTTTTT.